These 18 T cell receptor beta chains were all obtained from the same sample, sequenced in a study of blood T cell repertoires in COVID-19. Profiled with immunoSEQ multiplex PCR; TCRdb holds only in-frame clones, not every one. This table holds tens of thousands of clones, 88% found once. Sequencing used peripheral blood. These receptors were taken from a human donor in a cohort sampled during active COVID-19.

The chain has TRBV7-2 and TRBJ1-1; 11 bases line up with TRBD1. J was trimmed by 4 bases and V by 6 bases; bases with no gene match: 4. From germline, CDR1 is SGHTA and CDR2 FQGNSA. This CDR3 has 14 amino acids. The CDR3 loop reads CASRRDRGSTEAFF. CDR3 bases: TGTGCCAGCAGGAGGGACAGGGGGAGCACTGAAGCTTTCTTT.

A note on this clone: Other DNA sequences in the sample encode the same CDR3. The rearrangement links TRBV7-9 to TRBJ2-7, with D perhaps TRBD2 (6 bases). The CDR3 has 13 residues. CDR1 is SEHNR and CDR2 is FQNEAQ in the germline V gene (reference sequence). The V and J ends lost 3 bases and 4 bases respectively, with 10 bases between them. CDR3: CASSLVGGYEQYF. CDR3 nucleotide sequence: TGTGCCAGCAGCTTGGTCGGGGGATACGAGCAGTACTTC.

The V and J genes are TRBV3-1 (or the pseudogene TRBV3-2) and TRBJ2-3; no reliable D call. Germline CDR1 reads LGHDT; CDR2 reads YNNKEL (reference sequence). V was cut by 0 bases and J by 8 bases, with 9 bases left in between. The CDR3 runs to 13 residues. The CDR3 here is CASSQDHLITQYF. The CDR3 coding sequence is TGTGCCAGCAGCCAAGATCACCTAATTACGCAGTATTTT.

This chain connects TRBV2 to TRBJ2-5; 11 nucleotides agree with TRBD2. The CDR3 totals 17 residues. The V gene end was trimmed by 3 bases and the J gene end by 2 bases; junction bases not matched to a gene: 8. CDR1 SNHLY and CDR2 FYNNEI come from the germline V gene. The CDR3 here is CASSDGSGRAKQETQYF. In DNA form, the CDR3 reads TGTGCCAGCAGTGATGGTAGCGGGAGGGCTAAACAAGAGACCCAGTACTTC.

The chain has TRBV27 and TRBJ1-5; D is unclear. The CDR3 spans 16 residues. Trimming cost V 2 bases and J 4 bases, with 15 bases left between them. Germline CDR1 reads MNHEY; CDR2 reads SMNVEV (reference sequence). The CDR3 loop reads CASSLGLGGRNQPQHF. The CDR3 coding sequence is TGTGCCAGCAGTTTAGGTTTGGGAGGGCGGAATCAGCCCCAGCATTTT.

The V gene is TRBV7-3, the J gene TRBJ2-3; TRBD2 matches at 12 bases. The CDR3 runs to 17 residues. CDR1 is SGHTA, CDR2 FQGTGA, per germline. Losses at the gene ends were 4 bases for V and 4 bases for J; bases not matched to a gene: 9. CDR3 protein: CASSSGLAGRSPDTQYF. The CDR3 DNA reads as TGTGCCAGCAGCTCGGGACTAGCGGGTCGGTCGCCAGATACGCAGTATTTT.

The chain joins TRBV30 to TRBJ1-1; possibly TRBD1 for D (5 bases). This CDR3 spans 11 amino acids. Germline V gene sequence: CDR1 GTSNPN, CDR2 SVGIG (reference sequence). V was cut by 0 bases and J by 11 bases, with 10 bases left in between. CDR3 sequence reads: CAWSVPGRAFF. CDR3 coding DNA: TGTGCCTGGAGTGTACCAGGGAGGGCTTTCTTT.

J is TRBJ2-7 and V is TRBV29-1, with D perhaps matching TRBD1 (5 bases). The CDR3 extends over 15 amino acids. The germline V and J ends were trimmed by 7 bases and 6 bases, with 25 bases remaining between them. Germline values: CDR1 SQVTM, CDR2 ANQGSEA. CDR3 protein: CSATLLGQGVREQYF. The CDR3 DNA sequence: TGCAGCGCTACTCTCCTCGGGCAGGGTGTACGCGAGCAGTACTTC.

V usage is TRBV9 and J usage is TRBJ2-1, with TRBD2 matching over 16 bases. This CDR3 region has 16 residues. Germline lookup yields CDR1 SGDLS and CDR2 YYNGEE. V lost 0 bases, J lost 7 bases, and 1 base stayed unmatched. Here the CDR3 DNA reads TGTGCCAGCAGCGTAGAGGGACTAGCGGGAGGGAATGAGCAGTTCTTC. Its protein product is CASSVEGLAGGNEQFF.

The chain combines TRBV6-6 with TRBJ2-3; no clear D. V lost 6 bases to trimming and J lost 2 bases, with 12 bases between them. The CDR3 runs 14 residues. Germline V gives CDR1 MNHNY, CDR2 SVGAGI (reference sequence). This CDR3 is CASSDSPNTDTQYF. The CDR3 DNA reads as TGTGCCAGCAGCGACTCTCCCAACACAGATACGCAGTATTTT.

This chain joins TRBV6-1 and TRBJ1-4; 8 bases are a match to TRBD1. Germline V gives CDR1 MNHNS, CDR2 SASEGT. CDR3 size: 18 residues. After removal of 0 bases from V and 6 bases from J, the junction contained 12 bases not matched to a gene. Here the CDR3 reads CASSEARPGQGKDEKLFF. CDR3 sequence (DNA): TGTGCCAGCAGTGAAGCGCGTCCCGGACAGGGTAAAGATGAAAAACTGTTTTTT.

The count of this clone is one. The chain is built from TRBV27 and TRBJ1-4; D is unclear. CDR1 and CDR2 from the germline V gene are MNHEY and SMNVEV (reference sequence). This CDR3 has 15 amino acids. Trimming shortened V by 5 bases and J by 7 bases, and 17 bases separated the two germline ends. CDR3 region: CASSPYGGVGEKLFF. The CDR3 nucleotides are TGTGCCAGCAGTCCTTATGGCGGGGTTGGTGAAAAACTGTTTTTT.

This clone was observed a few times. The chain combines TRBV3-1 (or the pseudogene TRBV3-2) with TRBJ2-7; D not certain. CDR1 is LGHDT and CDR2 is YNNKEL in the germline V gene (reference sequence). The CDR3 length is 16 residues. V was cut by 5 bases and J by 3 bases, with 20 bases left in between. The CDR3 is CASSNELGELFYEQYF. The CDR3 nucleotides read TGTGCCAGCAGCAACGAGCTAGGCGAACTTTTCTACGAGCAGTACTTC.

The sample holds one count of this clone. The chain joins TRBV3-1 (or the pseudogene TRBV3-2) to TRBJ2-3, with 7 bases identical to TRBD2. V was pared by 4 bases and J by 0 bases, with 4 bases of the junction left unmatched. Germline assignment: CDR1 LGHDT and CDR2 YNNKEL (reference sequence). The CDR3 is 15 amino acids. The CDR3 sequence is CASSPGTISTDTQYF. CDR3 coding DNA: TGTGCCAGCAGCCCCGGGACTATCAGCACAGATACGCAGTATTTT.

V gene TRBV7-2 combines with J gene TRBJ2-7; TRBD2 agrees at 7 bases. Trimming took 4 bases from V and 0 from J; bases not matched to a gene: 9. The CDR3 consists of 16 residues. CDR1 and CDR2 (germline): SGHTA, FQGNSA. CDR3 bases: TGTGCCAGCAGCTCGGGGGGTAGCGGTAGCTCCTACGAGCAGTACTTC. Encoded protein: CASSSGGSGSSYEQYF.

V is TRBV11-2 and J is TRBJ1-1; 7 positions agree with TRBD1. CDR3 length: 16 residues. Germline trimming cut 4 bases from V and 1 base from J; bases unmatched to any gene: 9. CDR1 is SGHAT, CDR2 FQNNGV, per germline. The chain's CDR3 is CASSSPRTGENTEAFF. In DNA form, the CDR3 reads TGTGCCAGCAGCTCCCCTAGGACAGGCGAGAACACTGAAGCTTTCTTT. The whole variable domain, filled in from reference TRBV11-2 and TRBJ1-1, reads EAGVAQSPRYKIIEKRQSVAFWCNPISGHATLYWYQQILGQGPKLLIQFQNNGVVDDSQLPKDRFSAERLKGVDSTLKIQPAKLEDSAVYLCASSSPRTGENTEAFFGQGTRLTVV.

V and J are TRBV12-5 and TRBJ1-1; no clear D gene. The CDR3 loop spans 13 amino acids. V lost 1 base to trimming and J lost 3 bases, with 6 bases between them. Germline V gene lookup returns CDR1 LGHNT and CDR2 FRNRAP. The CDR3 nucleotides are TGTGCTAGTGGTTTGGGTTTAGACACTGAAGCTTTCTTT. Protein: CASGLGLDTEAFF. The variable domain in full, completed from reference TRBV12-5 and TRBJ1-1, reads DARVTQTPRHKVTEMGQEVTMRCQPILGHNTVFWYRQTMMQGLELLAYFRNRAPLDDSGMPKDRFSAEMPDATLATLKIQPSEPRDSAVYFCASGLGLDTEAFFGQGTRLTVV.

The V and J genes are TRBV7-2 and TRBJ2-7; no firm D call. Germline CDR1 and CDR2: SGHTA and FQGNSA. There are 16 residues in the CDR3. V shed 1 base and J shed 2 bases, with 15 bases lying between them. As DNA, the CDR3 is TGTGCCAGCAGCTTAGAGACTCGTTCTCAGCCCTACGAGCAGTACTTC. Amino acids: CASSLETRSQPYEQYF.